This is a list of T cell receptor beta chains from one sample in a study of beta chain features in type 1 diabetes. Sequenced by immunoSEQ multiplex PCR; TCRdb stores in-frame clones only, minus some. The sample comprises about 150,000 clones, over 7.5% of which are singletons, and around 0.65% rests with the top ten. What was sequenced was central memory CD4+ T cells from blood. All receptors derive from a young man in good health. CDR3s include the opening cysteine and the closing phenylalanine or tryptophan. The order of the fields is D gene, V gene, clone size, J gene, CDR3 DNA, CDR3 protein. A D gene is named only where the DNA matches it firmly. The size field is filled for only some rows; it gives once, few, many or a size class.

-	TRBV7-9	many	TRBJ2-6	TGTGCCAGCAGCCAAGCCAACGTCCTGACTTTC	CASSQANVLTF
TRBD1	TRBV4-2	few	TRBJ1-5	TGTGCCAGCAGCCATTCGGGGACAGGGATGTTTCAGCCCCAGCATTTT	CASSHSGTGMFQPQHF
-	TRBV7-2	few	TRBJ2-3	TGTGCCAGCAGCTGGTCGGGAACAGATACGCAGTATTTT	CASSWSGTDTQYF
-	TRBV5-1	-	TRBJ1-1	TGCGCCAGCAGCTTTCTTCACAGTACCACTGAAGCTTTCTTT	CASSFLHSTTEAFF
-	TRBV2	many	TRBJ1-2	TGTGCCAGCAGTGATGAGGGCTACACCTTC	CASSDEGYTF
TRBD2	TRBV7-9	many	TRBJ2-1	TGTGCCAGCAGCCTCGCACTAGCGGGGGCCGAGCAGTTCTTC	CASSLALAGAEQFF
TRBD1	TRBV5-6	few	TRBJ2-5	TGTGCCAGCAGCTTGGGGACAGGGCAAAGTTACTTC	CASSLGTGQSYF
-	TRBV7-2	few	TRBJ1-5	TGTGCCAGCAGCTTAGCGCTATATAGCAATCAGCCCCAGCATTTT	CASSLALYSNQPQHF
-	TRBV7-2	-	TRBJ1-1	TGTGCCAGCAGCTTGGGAGCGGCTGCTCCTACTGAAGCTTTCTTT	CASSLGAAAPTEAFF
TRBD1	TRBV5-1	-	TRBJ1-1	TGCGCCAGCAGAACCACAGGGGGCAACACTGAAGCTTTCTTT	CASRTTGGNTEAFF
TRBD1	TRBV18	-	TRBJ2-1	TGTGCCAGCGACCAGGCGGGACAGGGGGGCTACAATGAGCAGTTCTTC	CASDQAGQGGYNEQFF
-	TRBV29-1	few	TRBJ2-3	TGCAGCGTTGACACCCAGGGATTTGGCACAGATACGCAGTATTTT	CSVDTQGFGTDTQYF
TRBD1	TRBV2	-	TRBJ1-6	TGTGCCAGCAGTGAGCAGGGGGGATCACCCCTCCACTTT	CASSEQGGSPLHF
-	TRBV7-9	few	TRBJ2-7	TGTGCCAGCAGCTTATTCGGGGGAGGGGGCGAGCAGTACTTC	CASSLFGGGGEQYF
-	TRBV19	few	TRBJ1-2	TGTGCCAGTAGAAGCGGGTTCTATGGCTACACCTTC	CASRSGFYGYTF
-	TRBV9	many	TRBJ1-2	TGTGCCAGCAGCGAGACAGGAAACTTGGGCTATGGCTACACCTTC	CASSETGNLGYGYTF
TRBD2	TRBV7-3	-	TRBJ2-1	TGTGCCAGCAGCTCCACTAGCGGGAGGGATGAGCAGTTCTTC	CASSSTSGRDEQFF
-	TRBV28	many	TRBJ1-1	TGTGCCAGCAGACCCCGGGGGGGGGCTATGGTGAAAGCTTTCTTT	CASRPRGGAMVKAFF
-	TRBV28	many	TRBJ1-6	TGTGCCAGCAGTGAAAACAGACCCCTCCACTTT	CASSENRPLHF
TRBD1	TRBV10-3	few	TRBJ2-1	TGTGCCATCAGTGAACGTCAGGGGGCCCGTGGTCAGCAGTTCTTC	CAISERQGARGQQFF
-	TRBV7-2	-	TRBJ2-6	TGTGCCAGCAGCTTAGCGGCCCTCTCTGGGGCCAACGTCCTGACTTTC	CASSLAALSGANVLTF
-	TRBV9	few	TRBJ1-1	TGTGCCAGCAGCGCACAATCTCTGAACACTGAAGCTTTCTTT	CASSAQSLNTEAFF
-	TRBV25-1	few	TRBJ1-1	TGTGCCAGCAGTGAATGGGGGGGCGGGGGCACTGAAGCTTTCTTT	CASSEWGGGGTEAFF
-	TRBV9	-	TRBJ2-7	TGTGCCAGCAGCGCCGGGACTGCTCAATACTACGAGCAGTACTTC	CASSAGTAQYYEQYF
-	TRBV7-6	few	TRBJ1-1	TGTGCCAGCAGCTTAGTGGGCAGTGAAGCTTTCTTT	CASSLVGSEAFF
-	TRBV28	-	TRBJ1-3	TGTGCCAGCAGTTATGGGGGCATCCTCTCTGGAAACACCATATATTTT	CASSYGGILSGNTIYF
TRBD2	TRBV11-2	-	TRBJ2-5	TGTGCCAGCAGCTTAGGAGGCAGGCGGGAGGGAGAGACCCAGTACTTC	CASSLGGRREGETQYF
TRBD1	TRBV2	-	TRBJ2-2	TGTGCCAGCAGTTCACCGTCAGGGGGTTTGAACACCGGGGAGCTGTTTTTT	CASSSPSGGLNTGELFF
TRBD2	TRBV7-2	few	TRBJ2-7	TGTGCCAGCAGCTTAGGCGGAGTGAGGGGACTAGCGGGACAGCAGTACTTC	CASSLGGVRGLAGQQYF
TRBD2	TRBV4-3	-	TRBJ2-6	TGCGCCAGCAGCCAAGATGCGGGGGGGCGAAGCTCTGGGGCCAACGTCCTGACTTTC	CASSQDAGGRSSGANVLTF
TRBD1	TRBV5-6	few	TRBJ2-7	TGTGCCAGCAGAAAGGGACAGGGCTCCTACGAGCAGTACTTC	CASRKGQGSYEQYF
TRBD1	TRBV11-3	once	TRBJ2-1	TGTGCCAGCAGCTCGGGGACCGGGACAGGGGCCTACAATGAGCAGTTCTTC	CASSSGTGTGAYNEQFF
-	TRBV5-4	few	TRBJ2-5	TGTGCCAGCAGCTCTAAGGACACTGAGACCCAGTACTTC	CASSSKDTETQYF
-	TRBV28	-	TRBJ2-4	TGTGCCAGCAGTTTGGCAGGGATAATGGACATTCAGTACTTC	CASSLAGIMDIQYF
TRBD1	TRBV30	few	TRBJ1-2	TGTGCCTGGAGTGGACAGGGCCTTGGCTACACCTTC	CAWSGQGLGYTF
-	TRBV20-1	-	TRBJ1-1	TGCAGTGCCTGGGGGGAAACTGAAGCTTTCTTT	CSAWGETEAFF
TRBD1	TRBV6-1	few	TRBJ2-7	TGTGCCAGCAGTGGTTACAGGGGCTACGAGCAGTACTTC	CASSGYRGYEQYF
-	TRBV19	many	TRBJ2-6	TGTGCCAGTAGTACCAAGGGGTACTACTCTGGGGCCAACGTCCTGACTTTC	CASSTKGYYSGANVLTF
TRBD2	TRBV5-4	few	TRBJ2-1	TGTGCCAGCAGCTTGTCCCGGACTAGCAGATACAATGAGCAGTTCTTC	CASSLSRTSRYNEQFF
TRBD1	TRBV7-9	-	TRBJ2-7	TGTGCCAGCAGGTCTACAGGGGCAAGCTCCTACGAGCAGTACTTC	CASRSTGASSYEQYF
-	TRBV11-1	few	TRBJ2-1	TGTGCCAGCAGCTCCGGGGAGACGCGGTCCTACAATGAGCAGTTCTTC	CASSSGETRSYNEQFF
-	TRBV7-9	few	TRBJ2-3	TGTGCCAGCAGAAACCTTAAGGGGGGGGCCGAAGATACGCAGTATTTT	CASRNLKGGAEDTQYF
-	TRBV11-3	-	TRBJ2-1	TGTGCCAGCAGCACCCCGGCCAGGGATGAGCAGTTCTTC	CASSTPARDEQFF
-	TRBV5-4	-	TRBJ1-2	TGTGCCAGCACCAAGACAGGATCTACCTATGGCTACACCTTC	CASTKTGSTYGYTF
-	TRBV30	many	TRBJ1-2	TGTGCCTGGAGTGCAGGGATGGACTATGGCTACACCTTC	CAWSAGMDYGYTF
TRBD1	TRBV30	-	TRBJ1-1	TGTGCCGGAGACAGGGTAGCGGACACTGAAGCTTTCTTT	CAGDRVADTEAFF
-	TRBV7-2	few	TRBJ1-1	TGTGCCAGCAGCACCGCCGCGGGGGAGGGTGAAGCTTTCTTT	CASSTAAGEGEAFF
-	TRBV11-2	few	TRBJ2-1	TGTGCCAGCAGCTTGGTCACTAGCAATGAGCAGTTCTTC	CASSLVTSNEQFF
TRBD1	TRBV30	many	TRBJ2-7	TGTGCCTTTACCATCGGGACAGGGACCTACGAGCAGTACTTC	CAFTIGTGTYEQYF
TRBD2	TRBV12-5	-	TRBJ2-1	TGTGCTAGTGGCCCGAGCGGGAGTCCCTACAATGAGCAGTTCTTC	CASGPSGSPYNEQFF
TRBD2	TRBV29-1	-	TRBJ2-5	TGCAGCGTTGAAGATCGCGGACTAGCGGGAGGTGGAGAGACCCAGTACTTC	CSVEDRGLAGGGETQYF
-	TRBV9	-	TRBJ1-2	TGTGCCAGCAGCGTAGAAGTGTGGGGGGATGGCTACACCTTC	CASSVEVWGDGYTF